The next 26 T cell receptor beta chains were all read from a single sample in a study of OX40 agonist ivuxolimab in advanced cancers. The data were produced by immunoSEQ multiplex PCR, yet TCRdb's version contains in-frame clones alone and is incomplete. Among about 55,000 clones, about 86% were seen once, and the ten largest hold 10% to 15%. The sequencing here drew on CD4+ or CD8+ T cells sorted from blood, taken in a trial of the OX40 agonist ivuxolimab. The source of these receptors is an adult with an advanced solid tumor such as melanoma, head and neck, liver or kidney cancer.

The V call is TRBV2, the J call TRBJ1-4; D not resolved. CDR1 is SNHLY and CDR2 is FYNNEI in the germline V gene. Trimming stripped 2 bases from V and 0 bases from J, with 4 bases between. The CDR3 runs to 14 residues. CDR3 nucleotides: TGTGCCAGCAGTGAACCCGCAACTAATGAAAAACTGTTTTTT. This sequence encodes CASSEPATNEKLFF.

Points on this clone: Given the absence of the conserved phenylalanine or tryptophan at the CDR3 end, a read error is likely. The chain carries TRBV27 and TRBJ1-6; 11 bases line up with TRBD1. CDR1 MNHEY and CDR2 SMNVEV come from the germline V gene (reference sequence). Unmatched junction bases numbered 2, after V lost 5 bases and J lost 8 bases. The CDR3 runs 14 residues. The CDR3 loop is CASSPGQGDSPLHL. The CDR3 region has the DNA TGTGCCAGCAGTCCGGGACAGGGGGATTCACCCCTCCACCTT.

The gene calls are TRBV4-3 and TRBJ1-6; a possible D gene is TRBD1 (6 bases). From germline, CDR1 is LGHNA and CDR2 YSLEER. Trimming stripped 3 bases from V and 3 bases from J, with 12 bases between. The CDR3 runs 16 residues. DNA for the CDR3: TGCGCCAGCAGCCAGCTGACAGGCCTCTATAATTCACCCCTCCACTTT. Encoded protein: CASSQLTGLYNSPLHF.

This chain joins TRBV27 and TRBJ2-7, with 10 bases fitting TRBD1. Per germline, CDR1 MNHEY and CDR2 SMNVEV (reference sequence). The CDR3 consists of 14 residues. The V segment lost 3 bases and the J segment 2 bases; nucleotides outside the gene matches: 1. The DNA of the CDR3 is TGTGCCAGCAGTTTGGGACAGGGGACCTACGAGCAGTACTTC. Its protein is CASSLGQGTYEQYF.

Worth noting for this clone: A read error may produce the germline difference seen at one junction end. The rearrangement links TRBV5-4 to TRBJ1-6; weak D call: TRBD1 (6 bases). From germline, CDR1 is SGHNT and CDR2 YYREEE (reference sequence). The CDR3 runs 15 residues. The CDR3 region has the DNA TGCGCCAGCAGCCAAGATGCAGGGGATAATTCACCCCTCCACTTT. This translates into CASSQDAGDNSPLHF.

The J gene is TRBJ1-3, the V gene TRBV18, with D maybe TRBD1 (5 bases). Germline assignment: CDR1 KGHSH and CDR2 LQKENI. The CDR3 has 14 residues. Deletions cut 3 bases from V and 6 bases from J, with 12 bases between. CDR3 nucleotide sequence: TGTGCCAGCTCACCCCCCGGGGGGGAAAACACCATATATTTT. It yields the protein CASSPPGGENTIYF.

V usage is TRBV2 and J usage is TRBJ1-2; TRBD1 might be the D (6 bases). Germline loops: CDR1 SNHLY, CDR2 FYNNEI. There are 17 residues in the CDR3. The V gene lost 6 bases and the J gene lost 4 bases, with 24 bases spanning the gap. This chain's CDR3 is CASRGPRTDGHGYGYTF. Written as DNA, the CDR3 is TGTGCCAGCAGGGGACCGAGGACAGACGGGCACGGCTATGGCTACACCTTC. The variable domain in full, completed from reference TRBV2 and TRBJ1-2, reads EPEVTQTPSHQVTQMGQEVILRCVPISNHLYFYWYRQILGQKVEFLVSFYNNEISEKSEIFDDQFSVERPDGSNFTLKIRSTKLEDSAMYFCASRGPRTDGHGYGYTFGSGTRLTVV.

CDR3 amino acids: CASSLLYLGQGPRTGELFF. The CDR3 DNA is TGTGCCAGCAGCTTATTATACCTCGGGCAGGGCCCAAGGACCGGGGAGCTGTTTTTT. The J gene is TRBJ2-2, the V gene TRBV7-2; perhaps TRBD1 as D (5 bases). The V end lost 2 bases, the J end lost 5 bases, and 24 bases lay between the germline ends. Germline CDR1 and CDR2: SGHTA and FQGNSA. The CDR3 is made up of 19 amino acids.

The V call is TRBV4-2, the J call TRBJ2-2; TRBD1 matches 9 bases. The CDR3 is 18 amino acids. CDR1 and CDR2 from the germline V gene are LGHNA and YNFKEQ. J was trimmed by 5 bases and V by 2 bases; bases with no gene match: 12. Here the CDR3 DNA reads TGTGCCAGCAGCCAACCAAAACAGGGGGCGATTAGTACCGGGGAGCTGTTTTTT. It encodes CASSQPKQGAISTGELFF.

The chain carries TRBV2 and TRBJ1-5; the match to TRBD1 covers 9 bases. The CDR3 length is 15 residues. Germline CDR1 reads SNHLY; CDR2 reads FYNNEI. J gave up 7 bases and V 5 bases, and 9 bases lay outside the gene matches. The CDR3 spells CASSSDRGSRQPQHF. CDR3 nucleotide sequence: TGTGCCAGCAGTTCGGACAGGGGCTCAAGGCAGCCCCAGCATTTT. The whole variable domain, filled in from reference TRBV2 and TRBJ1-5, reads EPEVTQTPSHQVTQMGQEVILRCVPISNHLYFYWYRQILGQKVEFLVSFYNNEISEKSEIFDDQFSVERPDGSNFTLKIRSTKLEDSAMYFCASSSDRGSRQPQHFGDGTRLSIL.

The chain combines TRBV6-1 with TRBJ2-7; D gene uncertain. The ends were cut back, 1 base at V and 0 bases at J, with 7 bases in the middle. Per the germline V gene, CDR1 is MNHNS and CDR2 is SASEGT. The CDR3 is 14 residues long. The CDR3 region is CASSEGFLSYEQYF. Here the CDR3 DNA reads TGTGCCAGCAGTGAAGGGTTCCTCTCCTACGAGCAGTACTTC.

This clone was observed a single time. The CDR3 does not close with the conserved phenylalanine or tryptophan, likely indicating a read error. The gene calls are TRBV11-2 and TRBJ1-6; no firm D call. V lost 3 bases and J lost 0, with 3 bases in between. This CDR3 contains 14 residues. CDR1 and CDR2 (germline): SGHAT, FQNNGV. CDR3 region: CASSFSSYNSPLHL. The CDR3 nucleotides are TGTGCCAGCAGCTTCAGCTCCTATAATTCACCCCTCCACCTT.

The CDR3 nucleotides are TGTGCCAGCAGCCTAACGGGGGGCTGGTCGAACACAGATACGCAGTATTTT. It translates to CASSLTGGWSNTDTQYF. V and J are TRBV5-6 and TRBJ2-3; D might be TRBD2 (7 bases). This CDR3 comprises 17 residues. Germline-derived CDR1 and CDR2 are SGHDT and YYEEEE. The germline V and J ends were trimmed by 4 bases and 2 bases, with 20 bases remaining between them.

The CDR3 reads CASSLDGTPIPSTDTQYF. DNA of the CDR3: TGTGCCAGCAGCTTGGACGGGACTCCTATACCGAGCACAGATACGCAGTATTTT. The chain combines TRBV5-4 with TRBJ2-3, with D tentatively TRBD2 (6 bases). Trimming took 0 bases from V and 0 from J, leaving 17 bases between them. This CDR3 is built from 18 residues. Germline CDR1 is SGHNT and CDR2 is YYREEE (reference sequence). The full variable domain, rest sourced from reference TRBV5-4 and TRBJ2-3, is ETGVTQSPTHLIKTRGQQVTLRCSSQSGHNTVSWYQQALGQGPQFIFQYYREEENGRGNFPPRFSGLQFPNYSSELNVNALELDDSALYLCASSLDGTPIPSTDTQYFGPGTRLTVL.

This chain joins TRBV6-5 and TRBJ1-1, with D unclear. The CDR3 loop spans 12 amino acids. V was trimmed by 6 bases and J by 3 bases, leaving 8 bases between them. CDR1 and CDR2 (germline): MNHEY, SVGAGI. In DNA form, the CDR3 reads TGTGCCAGCAGCTATACAGACACTGAAGCTTTCTTT. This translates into CASSYTDTEAFF.

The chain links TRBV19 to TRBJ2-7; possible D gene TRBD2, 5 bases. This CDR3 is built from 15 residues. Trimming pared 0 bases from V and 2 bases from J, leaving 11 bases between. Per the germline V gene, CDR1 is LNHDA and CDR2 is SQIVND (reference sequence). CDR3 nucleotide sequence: TGTGCCAGTAGTATAGACCCCGGGATTGCCTACGAGCAGTACTTC. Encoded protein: CASSIDPGIAYEQYF.

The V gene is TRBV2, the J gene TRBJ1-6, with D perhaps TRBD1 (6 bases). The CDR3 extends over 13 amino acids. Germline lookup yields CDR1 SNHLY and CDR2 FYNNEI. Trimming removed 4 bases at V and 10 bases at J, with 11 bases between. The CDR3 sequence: CASSGTEWSPLHF. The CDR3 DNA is TGTGCCAGCAGTGGGACAGAATGGTCACCCCTCCACTTT.

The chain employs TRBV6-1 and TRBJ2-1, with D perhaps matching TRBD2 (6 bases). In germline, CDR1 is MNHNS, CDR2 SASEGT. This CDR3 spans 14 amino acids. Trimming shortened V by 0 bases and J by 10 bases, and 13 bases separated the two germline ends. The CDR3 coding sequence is TGTGCCAGCAGTGAAGCAGGAGGGTCTGGGGAGCAGTTCTTC. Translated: CASSEAGGSGEQFF.

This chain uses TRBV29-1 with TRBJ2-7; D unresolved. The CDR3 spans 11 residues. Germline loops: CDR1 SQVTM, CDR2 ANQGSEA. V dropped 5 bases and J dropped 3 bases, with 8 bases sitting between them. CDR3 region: CSVTDGYEQYF. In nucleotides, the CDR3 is TGCAGCGTTACAGACGGCTACGAGCAGTACTTC.

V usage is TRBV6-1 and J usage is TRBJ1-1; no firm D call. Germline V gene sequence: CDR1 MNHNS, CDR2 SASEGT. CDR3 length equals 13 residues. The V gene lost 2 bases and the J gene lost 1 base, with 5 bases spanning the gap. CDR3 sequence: CASSENPNTEAFF. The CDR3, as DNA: TGTGCCAGCAGTGAAAACCCGAACACTGAAGCTTTCTTT.

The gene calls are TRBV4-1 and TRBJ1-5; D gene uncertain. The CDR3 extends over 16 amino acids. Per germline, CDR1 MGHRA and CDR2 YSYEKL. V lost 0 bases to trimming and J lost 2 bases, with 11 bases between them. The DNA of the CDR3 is TGCGCCAGCAGCCAAGATGGCTCGGGAGGCAATCAGCCCCAGCATTTT. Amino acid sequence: CASSQDGSGGNQPQHF.

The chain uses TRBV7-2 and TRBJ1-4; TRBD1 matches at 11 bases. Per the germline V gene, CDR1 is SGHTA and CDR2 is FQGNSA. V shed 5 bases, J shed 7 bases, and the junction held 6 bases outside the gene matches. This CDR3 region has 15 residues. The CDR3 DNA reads TGTGCCAGCAGCCTCAGGACAGGGGGCGGTGAAAAACTGTTTTTT. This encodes CASSLRTGGGEKLFF.

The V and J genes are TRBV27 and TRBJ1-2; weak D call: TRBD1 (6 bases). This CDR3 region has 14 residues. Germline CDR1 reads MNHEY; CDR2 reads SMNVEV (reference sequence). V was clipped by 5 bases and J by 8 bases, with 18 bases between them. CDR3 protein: CASSPFTGIGGYTF. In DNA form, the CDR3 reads TGTGCCAGCAGTCCCTTTACAGGGATTGGAGGCTACACCTTC.

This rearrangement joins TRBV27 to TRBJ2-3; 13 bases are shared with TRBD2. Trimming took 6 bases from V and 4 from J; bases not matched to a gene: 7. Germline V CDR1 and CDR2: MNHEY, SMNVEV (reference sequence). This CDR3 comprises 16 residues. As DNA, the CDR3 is TGTGCCAGCAGCCCTGGACTAGCGGGGGTCCCAGATACGCAGTATTTT. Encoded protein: CASSPGLAGVPDTQYF.

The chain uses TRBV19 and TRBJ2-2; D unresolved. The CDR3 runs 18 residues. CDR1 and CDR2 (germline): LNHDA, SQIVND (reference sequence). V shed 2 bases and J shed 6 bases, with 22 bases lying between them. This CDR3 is CASSIISSIALGPGELFF. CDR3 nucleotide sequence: TGTGCCAGTAGTATAATATCTTCAATAGCCCTAGGGCCCGGGGAGCTGTTTTTT.

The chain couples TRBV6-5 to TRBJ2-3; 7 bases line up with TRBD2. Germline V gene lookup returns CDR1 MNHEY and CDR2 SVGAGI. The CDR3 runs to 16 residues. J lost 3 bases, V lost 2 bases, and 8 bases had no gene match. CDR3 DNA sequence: TGTGCCAGCAGTTACCGAGGGGAGGGACTAACAGATACGCAGTATTTT. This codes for CASSYRGEGLTDTQYF.